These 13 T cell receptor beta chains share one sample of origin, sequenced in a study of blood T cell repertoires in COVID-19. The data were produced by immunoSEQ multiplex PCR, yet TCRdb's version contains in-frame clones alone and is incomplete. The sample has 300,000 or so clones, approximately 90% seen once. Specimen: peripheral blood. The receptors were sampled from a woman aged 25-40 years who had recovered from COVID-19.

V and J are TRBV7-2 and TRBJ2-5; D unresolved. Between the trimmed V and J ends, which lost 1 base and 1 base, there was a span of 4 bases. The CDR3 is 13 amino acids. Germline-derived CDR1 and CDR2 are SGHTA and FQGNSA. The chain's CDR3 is CASSLVVQETQYF. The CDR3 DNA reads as TGTGCCAGCAGCTTAGTCGTCCAAGAGACCCAGTACTTC.

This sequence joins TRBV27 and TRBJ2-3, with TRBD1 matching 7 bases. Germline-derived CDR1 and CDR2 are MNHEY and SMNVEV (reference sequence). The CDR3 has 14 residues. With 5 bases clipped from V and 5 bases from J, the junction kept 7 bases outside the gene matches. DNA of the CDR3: TGTGCCAGCAGTAGGGGGCGCTTCGAAGATACGCAGTATTTT. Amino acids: CASSRGRFEDTQYF.

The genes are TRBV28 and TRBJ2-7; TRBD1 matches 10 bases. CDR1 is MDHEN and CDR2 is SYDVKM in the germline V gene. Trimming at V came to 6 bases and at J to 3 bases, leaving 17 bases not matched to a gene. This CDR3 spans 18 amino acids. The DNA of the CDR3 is TGTGCCAGCAGCCTATACCCCTTTTTGGGACAGGGGAACTACGAGCAGTACTTC. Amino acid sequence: CASSLYPFLGQGNYEQYF.

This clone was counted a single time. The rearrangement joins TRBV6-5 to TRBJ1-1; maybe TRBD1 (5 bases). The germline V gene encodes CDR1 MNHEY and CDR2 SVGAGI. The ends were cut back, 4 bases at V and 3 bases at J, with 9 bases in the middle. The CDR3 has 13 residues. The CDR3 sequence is CASSFIQDTEAFF. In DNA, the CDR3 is TGTGCCAGCAGTTTTATACAGGACACTGAAGCTTTCTTT.

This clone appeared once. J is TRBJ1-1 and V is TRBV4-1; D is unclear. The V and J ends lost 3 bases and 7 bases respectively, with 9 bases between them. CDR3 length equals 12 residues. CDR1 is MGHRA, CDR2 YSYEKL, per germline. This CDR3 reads CASSHVEGEAFF. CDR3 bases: TGCGCCAGCAGCCATGTGGAGGGTGAAGCTTTCTTT.

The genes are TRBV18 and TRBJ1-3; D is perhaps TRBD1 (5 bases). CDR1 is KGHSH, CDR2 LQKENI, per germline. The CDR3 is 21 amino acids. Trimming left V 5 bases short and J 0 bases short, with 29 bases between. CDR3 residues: CASSSRSGGRTDLGSGNTIYF. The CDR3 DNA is TGTGCCAGCTCATCGCGGTCCGGGGGACGAACCGACCTAGGCTCTGGAAACACCATATATTTT.

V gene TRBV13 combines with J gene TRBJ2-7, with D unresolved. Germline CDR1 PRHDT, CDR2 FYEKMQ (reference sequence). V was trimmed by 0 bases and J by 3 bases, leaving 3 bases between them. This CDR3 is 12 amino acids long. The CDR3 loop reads CASSLGGYEQYF. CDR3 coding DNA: TGTGCCAGCAGCTTAGGCGGCTACGAGCAGTACTTC.

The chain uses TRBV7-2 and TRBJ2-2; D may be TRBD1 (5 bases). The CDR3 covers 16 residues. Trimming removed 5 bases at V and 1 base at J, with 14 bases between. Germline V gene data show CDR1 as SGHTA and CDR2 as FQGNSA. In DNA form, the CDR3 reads TGTGCCAGCAGCCAGGGAACGGGCTGGAACACCGGGGAGCTGTTTTTT. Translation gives CASSQGTGWNTGELFF.

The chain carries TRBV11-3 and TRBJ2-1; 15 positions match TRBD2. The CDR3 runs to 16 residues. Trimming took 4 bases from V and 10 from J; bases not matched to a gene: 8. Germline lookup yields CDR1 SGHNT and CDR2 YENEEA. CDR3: CASSSGLAGGQGEQFF. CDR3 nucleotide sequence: TGTGCCAGCAGCTCGGGACTAGCGGGGGGCCAGGGGGAGCAGTTCTTC.

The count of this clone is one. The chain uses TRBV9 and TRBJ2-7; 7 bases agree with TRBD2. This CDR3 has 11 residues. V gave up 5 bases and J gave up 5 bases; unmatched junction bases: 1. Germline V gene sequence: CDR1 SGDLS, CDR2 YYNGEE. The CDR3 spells CASSRGDEQYF. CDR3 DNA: TGTGCCAGCAGTCGGGGGGACGAGCAGTACTTC.

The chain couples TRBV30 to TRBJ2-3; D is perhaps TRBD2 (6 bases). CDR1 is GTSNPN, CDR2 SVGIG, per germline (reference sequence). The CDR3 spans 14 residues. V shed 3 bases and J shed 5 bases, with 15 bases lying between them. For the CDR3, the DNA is TGTGCCTGGAGAAGGGCGGGGAGTGGAGATACGCAGTATTTT. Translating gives CAWRRAGSGDTQYF.

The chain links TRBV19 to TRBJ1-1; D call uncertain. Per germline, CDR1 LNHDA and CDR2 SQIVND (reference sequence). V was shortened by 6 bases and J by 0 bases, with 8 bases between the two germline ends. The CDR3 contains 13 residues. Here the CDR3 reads CASSPRLNTEAFF. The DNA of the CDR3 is TGTGCCAGTAGCCCCAGGTTGAACACTGAAGCTTTCTTT.

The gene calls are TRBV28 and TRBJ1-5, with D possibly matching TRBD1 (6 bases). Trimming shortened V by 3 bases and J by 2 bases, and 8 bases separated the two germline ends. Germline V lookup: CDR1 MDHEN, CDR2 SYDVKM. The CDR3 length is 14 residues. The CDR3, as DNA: TGTGCCAGCAGTTTTCCAGGGGGCAATCAGCCCCAGCATTTT. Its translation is CASSFPGGNQPQHF.